This T cell receptor beta chain appears in the sequencing data of a study of blood T cell repertoires in COVID-19. Study-level background: Acute-phase and convalescent COVID-19 samples originated in the United States, Italy and Spain.

Measured with immunoSEQ multiplex PCR; TCRdb has only the in-frame clones, and not every one. Of some 390,000 clones listed, approximately 89% are singletons. The Seattle site enrolled patients during active infection and followed them longitudinally. V lost 3 bases, J lost 5 bases, and 6 bases stayed unmatched. Germline values: CDR1 SGHNT, CDR2 YYREEE (reference sequence). This CDR3 has 14 residues. The chain couples TRBV5-4 to TRBJ2-7; the match to TRBD1 covers 9 bases. Input material: peripheral blood. This TCR was recovered from a middle-aged woman with COVID-19, enrolled during active disease. The DNA for the CDR3 is TGTGCCAGCAGCTGGACAGGGGAAGAAGACGAGCAGTACTTC. Protein product: CASSWTGEEDEQYF. Full variable domain (rest looked up from reference TRBV5-4 and TRBJ2-7): ETGVTQSPTHLIKTRGQQVTLRCSSQSGHNTVSWYQQALGQGPQFIFQYYREEENGRGNFPPRFSGLQFPNYSSELNVNALELDDSALYLCASSWTGEEDEQYFGPGTRLTVT.